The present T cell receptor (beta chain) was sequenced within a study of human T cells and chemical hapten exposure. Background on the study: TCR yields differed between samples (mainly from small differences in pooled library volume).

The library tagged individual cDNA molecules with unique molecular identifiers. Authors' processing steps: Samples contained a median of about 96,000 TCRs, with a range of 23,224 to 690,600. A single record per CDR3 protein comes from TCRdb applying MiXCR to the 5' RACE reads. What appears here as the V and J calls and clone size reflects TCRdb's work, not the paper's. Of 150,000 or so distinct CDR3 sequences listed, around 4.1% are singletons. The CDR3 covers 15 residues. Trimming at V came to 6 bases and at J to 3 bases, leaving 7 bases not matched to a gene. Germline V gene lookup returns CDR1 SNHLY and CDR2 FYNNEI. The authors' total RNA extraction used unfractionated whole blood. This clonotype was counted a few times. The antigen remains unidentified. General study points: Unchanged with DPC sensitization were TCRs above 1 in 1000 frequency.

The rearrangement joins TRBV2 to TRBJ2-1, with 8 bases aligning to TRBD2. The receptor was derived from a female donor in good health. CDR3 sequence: CASSKGLGGYNEQFF. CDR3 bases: TGTGCCAGCAGCAAGGGACTAGGAGGCTACAATGAGCAGTTCTTC.